Below, one TCR beta chain is given with its context. This CDR3 spans 18 amino acids. Germline CDR1 MNHNS, CDR2 SASEGT. After removal of 4 bases from V and 8 bases from J, the junction contained 18 bases not matched to a gene. The sample comes from a study of blood T cell repertoires in COVID-19. Study-level information: Material from acute and convalescent COVID-19 was sourced from the United States, Italy and Spain.

The assay was immunoSEQ multiplex PCR, and TCRdb's table has in-frame clones only and misses some. The table records around 230,000 clones, just over 85% of them present only once. The sequence came from a man in his forties or fifties with COVID-19, enrolled during active disease. The specimen sequenced was peripheral blood. This sequence joins TRBV6-1 and TRBJ1-3, with 9 bases matching TRBD1. The CDR3 DNA follows: TGTGCCAGCAGTGCCCGAAAAATCTTGGGACAGGGATTATACACCATATATTTT. Encoded protein: CASSARKILGQGLYTIYF.